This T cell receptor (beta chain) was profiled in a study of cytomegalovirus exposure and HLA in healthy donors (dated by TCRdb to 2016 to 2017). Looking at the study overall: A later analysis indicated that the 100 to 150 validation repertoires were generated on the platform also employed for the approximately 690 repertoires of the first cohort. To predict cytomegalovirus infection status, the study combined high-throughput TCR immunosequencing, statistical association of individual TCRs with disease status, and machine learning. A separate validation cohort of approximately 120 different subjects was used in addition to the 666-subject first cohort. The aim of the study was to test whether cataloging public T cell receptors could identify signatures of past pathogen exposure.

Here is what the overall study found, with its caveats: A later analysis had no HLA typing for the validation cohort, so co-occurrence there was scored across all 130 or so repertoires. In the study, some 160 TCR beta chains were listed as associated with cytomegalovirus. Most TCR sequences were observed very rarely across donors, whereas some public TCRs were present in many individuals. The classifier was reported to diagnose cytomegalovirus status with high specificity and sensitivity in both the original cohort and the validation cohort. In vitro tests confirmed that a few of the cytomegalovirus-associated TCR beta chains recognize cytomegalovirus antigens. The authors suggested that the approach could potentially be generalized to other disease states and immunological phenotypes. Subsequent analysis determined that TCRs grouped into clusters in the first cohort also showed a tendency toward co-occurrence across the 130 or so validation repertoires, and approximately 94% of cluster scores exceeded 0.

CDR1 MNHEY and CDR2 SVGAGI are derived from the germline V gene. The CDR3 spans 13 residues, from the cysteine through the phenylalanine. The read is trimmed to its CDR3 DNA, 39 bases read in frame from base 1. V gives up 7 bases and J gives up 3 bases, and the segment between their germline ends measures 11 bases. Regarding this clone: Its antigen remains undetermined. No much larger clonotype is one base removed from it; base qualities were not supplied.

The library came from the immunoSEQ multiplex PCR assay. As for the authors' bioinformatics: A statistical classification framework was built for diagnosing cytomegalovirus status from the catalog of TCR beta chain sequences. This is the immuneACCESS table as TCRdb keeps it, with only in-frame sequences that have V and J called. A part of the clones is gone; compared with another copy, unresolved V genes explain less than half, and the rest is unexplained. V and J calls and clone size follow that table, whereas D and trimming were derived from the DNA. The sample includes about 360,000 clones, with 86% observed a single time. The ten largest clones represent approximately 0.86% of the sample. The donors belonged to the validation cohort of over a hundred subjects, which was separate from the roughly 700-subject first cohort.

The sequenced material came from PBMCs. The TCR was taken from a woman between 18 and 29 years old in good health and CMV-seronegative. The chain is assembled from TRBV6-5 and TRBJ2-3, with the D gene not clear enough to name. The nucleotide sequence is TGTGCCAGCACTGACCCCAGGACAGATACGCAGTATTTT. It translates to CASTDPRTDTQYF.